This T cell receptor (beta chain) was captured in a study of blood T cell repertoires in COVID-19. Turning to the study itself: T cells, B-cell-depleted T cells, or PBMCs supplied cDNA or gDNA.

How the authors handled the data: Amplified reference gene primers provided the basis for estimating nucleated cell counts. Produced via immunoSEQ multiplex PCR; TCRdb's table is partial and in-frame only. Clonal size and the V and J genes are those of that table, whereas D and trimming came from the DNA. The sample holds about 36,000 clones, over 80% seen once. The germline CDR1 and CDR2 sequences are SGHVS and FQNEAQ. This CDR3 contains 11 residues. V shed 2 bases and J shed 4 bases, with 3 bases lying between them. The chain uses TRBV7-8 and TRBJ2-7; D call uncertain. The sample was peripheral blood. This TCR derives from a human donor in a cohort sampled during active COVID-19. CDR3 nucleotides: TGTGCCAGCAGCTTATCTTACGAGCAGTACTTC. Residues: CASSLSYEQYF.